The 24 T cell receptor beta chains below were found in one sample sequenced in a study of identical twins. MiXCR, run by TCRdb on the 5' RACE reads, gives a single entry per CDR3 protein. Of 510,000 or so distinct CDR3 sequences listed, 15% were seen once; the top ten hold 0.35% to 0.45%. The same sample was also studied in work on yellow fever vaccine responses in identical twins.

Sequencing input: CD4+ T cells sorted from blood. The origin of the receptors is a woman between 18 and 29 years old in good health.

In this sample, this clonotype turned up a few times. This chain links TRBV7-6 with TRBJ1-4; no clear D. The ends were cut back, 0 bases at V and 0 bases at J, with 11 bases in the middle. Germline CDR1 is SGHVS and CDR2 is FNYEAQ. CDR3 length equals 17 residues. This CDR3 reads CASSLARGGSTNEKLFF. The CDR3, as DNA: TGTGCCAGCAGCTTAGCGCGGGGAGGTTCAACTAATGAAAAACTGTTTTTT.

This clonotype was picked up a small number of times. This rearrangement joins TRBV3-1 to TRBJ2-1; a possible D gene is TRBD2 (7 bases). V dropped 4 bases and J dropped 8 bases, with 15 bases sitting between them. CDR1 is LGHDT and CDR2 is YNNKEL in the germline V gene (reference sequence). The CDR3 length is 14 residues. The CDR3 loop is CASSLRGAGYEQFF. Here the CDR3 DNA reads TGTGCCAGCAGCCTACGGGGGGCGGGTTATGAGCAGTTCTTC.

Written as DNA, the CDR3 is TGCGCCAGCAGCTTGCTCGGGGGGGCCACAGATACGCAGTATTTT. Encoded protein: CASSLLGGATDTQYF. The genes are TRBV5-1 and TRBJ2-3; 8 positions match TRBD2. Germline V gives CDR1 SGHRS, CDR2 YFSETQ. Trimming at V came to 1 base and at J to 2 bases, leaving 3 bases not matched to a gene. The CDR3 runs to 15 residues.

In this sample, this clonotype turned up a few times. J is TRBJ1-5 and V is TRBV2; D is undetermined. The CDR3 runs 14 residues. Trimming took 3 bases from V and 7 from J, leaving 13 bases between them. Per germline, CDR1 SNHLY and CDR2 FYNNEI. The CDR3 is CASSEMGGGQPQHF. The CDR3 DNA follows: TGTGCCAGCAGTGAGATGGGCGGAGGGCAGCCCCAGCATTTT.

This clonotype was seen only a few times. The V call is TRBV12-3 or TRBV12-4, the J call TRBJ1-5; 7 nucleotides line up with TRBD1. Trimming removed 4 bases from V and 4 bases from J; junction bases left unmatched: 7. This CDR3 is built from 15 residues. CDR3 sequence (DNA): TGTGCCAGCAGTTCGGGACAGTTAGTTAATCAGCCCCAGCATTTT. This gives the protein CASSSGQLVNQPQHF.

The chain is built from TRBV28 and TRBJ2-7; 7 bases match TRBD2. The CDR3 covers 11 residues. J gave up 4 bases and V 7 bases, and 1 base lay outside the gene matches. Germline-derived CDR1 and CDR2 are MDHEN and SYDVKM. CDR3 protein: CASMGLYEQYF. The DNA for the CDR3 is TGTGCCAGCATGGGACTATACGAGCAGTACTTC.

V and J are TRBV25-1 and TRBJ2-2; D gene unclear. The CDR3 is made up of 14 amino acids. The V end was cut by 7 bases, the J end by 6 bases, with 15 bases between. Germline-derived CDR1 and CDR2 are MGHDK and SYGVNS. The chain's CDR3 is CASTVWGSSGELFF. Written as DNA, the CDR3 is TGTGCCAGCACCGTGTGGGGAAGTTCCGGGGAGCTGTTTTTT.

The chain uses TRBV7-9 and TRBJ1-2, with D possibly matching TRBD1 (6 bases). Germline CDR1 is SEHNR and CDR2 is FQNEAQ (reference sequence). V lost 5 bases and J lost 8, with 21 bases in between. The CDR3 consists of 15 residues. CDR3 nucleotide sequence: TGTGCCAGCAGCATGGCCGGGACACCCGGATGGGGCTACACCTTC. This sequence encodes CASSMAGTPGWGYTF.

Only a few counts were recorded for this clonotype. The J gene is TRBJ2-3, the V gene TRBV12-3 or TRBV12-4; D call uncertain. CDR3 length: 16 amino acids. Trimming took 2 bases from V and 0 from J, leaving 12 bases between them. The CDR3 bases are TGTGCCAGCAGTTTACGAGTAGCCTTCAGCACAGATACGCAGTATTTT. It codes for CASSLRVAFSTDTQYF.

V gene TRBV4-1 combines with J gene TRBJ2-7; TRBD2 matches 9 bases. Germline trimming cut 1 base from V and 3 bases from J; bases unmatched to any gene: 7. This CDR3 spans 16 amino acids. CDR1 and CDR2 (germline): MGHRA, YSYEKL. CDR3 region: CASSQARGGRDYEQYF. In DNA form, the CDR3 reads TGCGCCAGCAGCCAAGCTCGGGGCGGGAGGGACTACGAGCAGTACTTC.

J is TRBJ1-4 and V is TRBV14; D is perhaps TRBD1 (5 bases). This CDR3 has 15 amino acids. V lost 4 bases to trimming and J lost 8 bases, with 17 bases between them. Germline assignment: CDR1 SGHDN and CDR2 FVKESK. The chain's CDR3 is CASSRTGTWSEKLFF. The CDR3, as DNA: TGTGCCAGCAGCCGAACCGGGACCTGGAGCGAAAAACTGTTTTTT.

This clonotype has only a few counts. The chain couples TRBV9 to TRBJ1-1; D is undetermined. Germline CDR1 SGDLS, CDR2 YYNGEE. The CDR3 sequence is 13 residues long. V lost 0 bases and J 1 base, leaving 4 bases between the germline ends. The CDR3 nucleotides are TGTGCCAGCAGCGTAGGCAGGAACACTGAAGCTTTCTTT. Translating gives CASSVGRNTEAFF.

The chain couples TRBV5-4 to TRBJ2-1; TRBD2 matches at 7 bases. CDR1 is SGHNT and CDR2 is YYREEE in the germline V gene (reference sequence). The CDR3 has 16 residues. V was clipped by 5 bases and J by 1 base; unmatched bases: 9. CDR3 amino acids: CASSSLGGGSYNEQFF. The CDR3 nucleotides read TGTGCCAGCAGTTCCCTTGGGGGAGGGTCCTACAATGAGCAGTTCTTC.

The V call is TRBV10-1, the J call TRBJ2-2; perhaps TRBD2 as D (6 bases). Germline CDR1 WNHNN, CDR2 SYGVQD (reference sequence). The ends were cut back, 6 bases at V and 6 bases at J, with 14 bases in the middle. This CDR3 comprises 14 residues. The CDR3 DNA reads TGCGCCAGCAGGGACGGGGGTCGACCCGGGGAGCTGTTTTTT. Its translation is CASRDGGRPGELFF.

The genes are TRBV10-3 and TRBJ2-5; a weak D match, TRBD1 (6 bases). Germline assignment: CDR1 ENHRY and CDR2 SYGVKD. The ends were cut back, 7 bases at V and 0 bases at J, with 9 bases in the middle. The CDR3 length is 13 residues. The CDR3 DNA reads as TGTGCCATCAACAGGGAGTACCAAGAGACCCAGTACTTC. Translating it yields CAINREYQETQYF.

This clonotype was observed a few times. This chain connects TRBV7-2 to TRBJ2-5; 7 bases map to TRBD1. The CDR3 sequence is 14 residues long. The J segment lost 2 bases and the V segment lost 7 bases, leaving 7 bases of the junction unmatched. CDR1 and CDR2 (germline): SGHTA, FQGNSA. The CDR3 DNA reads as TGTGCCAGCACCGGAGTGGACAGGCAAGAGACCCAGTACTTC. Protein product: CASTGVDRQETQYF.

Ten or more counts support this clonotype. V is TRBV5-1 and J is TRBJ1-4; D is unclear. The ends were cut back, 4 bases at V and 2 bases at J, with 12 bases in the middle. This CDR3 is 15 amino acids long. Germline V gives CDR1 SGHRS, CDR2 YFSETQ. The CDR3 sequence: CASSRRELTNEKLFF. CDR3 coding DNA: TGCGCCAGCAGCCGCCGGGAGTTGACTAATGAAAAACTGTTTTTT. The variable domain in full, completed from reference TRBV5-1 and TRBJ1-4, reads KAGVTQTPRYLIKTRGQQVTLSCSPISGHRSVSWYQQTPGQGLQFLFEYFSETQRNKGNFPGRFSGRQFSNSRSEMNVSTLELGDSALYLCASSRRELTNEKLFFGSGTQLSVL.

V is TRBV4-2 and J is TRBJ2-6; no firm D call. The CDR3 has 15 residues. Trimming stripped 0 bases from V and 2 bases from J, with 5 bases between. CDR1 and CDR2 (germline): LGHNA, YNFKEQ. CDR3 nucleotide sequence: TGTGCCAGCAGCCAAGAAGAACCTGGGGCCAACGTCCTGACTTTC. This translates into CASSQEEPGANVLTF.

This clonotype has more than one count but fewer than ten. The J gene is TRBJ2-2, the V gene TRBV12-3 or TRBV12-4; TRBD1 aligns across 7 bases. The CDR3 has 15 amino acids. J gave up 6 bases and V 5 bases, and 9 bases lay outside the gene matches. For the CDR3, the DNA is TGTGCCAGCAGTAGACAGGGAGTCGGGGCCGGGGAGCTGTTTTTT. Translated: CASSRQGVGAGELFF.

V is TRBV15 and J is TRBJ2-2; 7 nucleotides line up with TRBD1. This CDR3 spans 17 amino acids. Trimming took 5 bases from V and 3 from J; bases not matched to a gene: 12. Germline V gene sequence: CDR1 LNHNV, CDR2 YYDKDF (reference sequence). The CDR3 protein is CATSVGVGQGDTGELFF. The CDR3 nucleotides are TGTGCCACCAGCGTTGGAGTTGGGCAGGGGGACACCGGGGAGCTGTTTTTT.

This chain uses TRBV5-1 with TRBJ2-3; D remains unclear. Germline-derived CDR1 and CDR2 are SGHRS and YFSETQ. CDR3 length equals 15 residues. V was clipped by 0 bases and J by 0 bases, with 8 bases between them. Here the CDR3 DNA reads TGCGCCAGCAGCTTGGCCCTACCAAGCACAGATACGCAGTATTTT. This encodes CASSLALPSTDTQYF.

The rearrangement links TRBV10-3 to TRBJ2-1, with D uncertain. V shed 6 bases and J shed 4 bases, with 4 bases lying between them. Germline CDR1 and CDR2: ENHRY and SYGVKD. This CDR3 is 11 amino acids long. The CDR3 here is CAIRGYNEQFF. In DNA form, the CDR3 reads TGTGCCATCAGGGGGTACAATGAGCAGTTCTTC.

This clonotype was found a few times. V gene TRBV9 combines with J gene TRBJ2-3; TRBD2 agrees at 9 bases. V lost 1 base and J lost 0; bases outside the gene matches: 3. The CDR3 consists of 16 residues. Germline V gives CDR1 SGDLS, CDR2 YYNGEE. The DNA for the CDR3 is TGTGCCAGCAGCGTAAAGCGGGGGGTTAGCACAGATACGCAGTATTTT. This encodes CASSVKRGVSTDTQYF.

The table lists this clonotype with a few counts. This chain links TRBV4-1 with TRBJ1-1; D ambiguous. This CDR3 has 14 amino acids. V was pared by 6 bases and J by 0 bases, with 11 bases between. CDR1 is MGHRA and CDR2 is YSYEKL in the germline V gene. The CDR3 protein is CASSYPLMNTEAFF. In DNA, the CDR3 is TGCGCCAGCAGTTACCCGTTGATGAACACTGAAGCTTTCTTT.